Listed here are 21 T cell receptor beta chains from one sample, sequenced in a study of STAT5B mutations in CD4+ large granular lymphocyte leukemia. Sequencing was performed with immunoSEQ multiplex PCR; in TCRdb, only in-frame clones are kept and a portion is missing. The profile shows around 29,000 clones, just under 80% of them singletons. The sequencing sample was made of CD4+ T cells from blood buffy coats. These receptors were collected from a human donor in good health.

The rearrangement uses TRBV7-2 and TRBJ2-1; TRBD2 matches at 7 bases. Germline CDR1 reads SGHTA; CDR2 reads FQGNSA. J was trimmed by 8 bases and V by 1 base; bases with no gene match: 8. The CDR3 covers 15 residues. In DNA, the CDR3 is TGTGCCAGCAGCTTAGGTGGGGGGGGTTGGGATGAGCAGTTCTTC. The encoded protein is CASSLGGGGWDEQFF. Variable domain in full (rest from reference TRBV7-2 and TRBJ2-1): GAGVSQSPSNKVTEKGKDVELRCDPISGHTALYWYRQSLGQGLEFLIYFQGNSAPDKSGLPSDRFSAERTGGSVSTLTIQRTQQEDSAVYLCASSLGGGGWDEQFFGPGTRLTVL.

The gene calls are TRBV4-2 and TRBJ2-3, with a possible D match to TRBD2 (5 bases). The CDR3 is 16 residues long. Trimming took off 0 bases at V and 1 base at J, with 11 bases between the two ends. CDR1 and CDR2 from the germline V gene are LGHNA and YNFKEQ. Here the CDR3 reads CASSQDPGSRTDTQYF. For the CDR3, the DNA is TGTGCCAGCAGCCAAGACCCGGGGTCCCGCACAGATACGCAGTATTTT.

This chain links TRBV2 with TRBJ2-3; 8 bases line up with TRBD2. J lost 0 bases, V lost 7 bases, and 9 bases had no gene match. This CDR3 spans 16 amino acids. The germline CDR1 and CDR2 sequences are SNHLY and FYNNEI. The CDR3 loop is CASKKLAVPSTDTQYF. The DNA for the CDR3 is TGTGCCAGCAAAAAACTAGCGGTCCCTAGCACAGATACGCAGTATTTT.

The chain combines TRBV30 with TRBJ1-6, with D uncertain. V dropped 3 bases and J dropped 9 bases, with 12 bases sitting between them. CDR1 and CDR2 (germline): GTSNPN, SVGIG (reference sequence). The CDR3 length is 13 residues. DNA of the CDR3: TGTGCCTGGAGGAAAGAGACGCCTTCACCCCTCCACTTT. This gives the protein CAWRKETPSPLHF.

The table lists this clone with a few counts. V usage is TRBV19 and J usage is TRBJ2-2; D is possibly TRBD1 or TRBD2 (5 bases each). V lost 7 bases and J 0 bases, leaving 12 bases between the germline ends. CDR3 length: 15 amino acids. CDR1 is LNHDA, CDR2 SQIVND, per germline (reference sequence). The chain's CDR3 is CASTQDGANTGELFF. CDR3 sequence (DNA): TGTGCCAGTACACAGGACGGGGCGAACACCGGGGAGCTGTTTTTT.

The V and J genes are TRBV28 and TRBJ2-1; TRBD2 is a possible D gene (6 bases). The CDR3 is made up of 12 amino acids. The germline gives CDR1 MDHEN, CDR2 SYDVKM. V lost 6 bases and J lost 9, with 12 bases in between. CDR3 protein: CASSRGRREQFF. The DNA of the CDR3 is TGTGCCAGCAGCCGGGGGAGGCGTGAGCAGTTCTTC.

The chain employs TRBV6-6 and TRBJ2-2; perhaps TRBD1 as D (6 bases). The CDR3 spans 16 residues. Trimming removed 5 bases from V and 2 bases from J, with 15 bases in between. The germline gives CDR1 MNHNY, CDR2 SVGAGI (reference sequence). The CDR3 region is CASSPLQGPNTGELFF. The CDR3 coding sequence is TGTGCCAGCAGTCCATTACAGGGCCCCAACACCGGGGAGCTGTTTTTT.

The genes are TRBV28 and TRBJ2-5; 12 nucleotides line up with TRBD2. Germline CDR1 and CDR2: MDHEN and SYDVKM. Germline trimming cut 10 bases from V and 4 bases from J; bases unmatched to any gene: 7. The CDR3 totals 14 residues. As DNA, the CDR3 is TGTGCCATACGACTAGCGGGAGCGGGAGAGACCCAGTACTTC. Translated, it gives CAIRLAGAGETQYF. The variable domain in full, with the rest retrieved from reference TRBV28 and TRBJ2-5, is DVKVTQSSRYLVKRTGEKVFLECVQDMDHENMFWYRQDPGLGLRLIYFSYDVKMKEKGDIPEGYSVSREKKERFSLILESASTNQTSMYLCAIRLAGAGETQYFGPGTRLLVL.

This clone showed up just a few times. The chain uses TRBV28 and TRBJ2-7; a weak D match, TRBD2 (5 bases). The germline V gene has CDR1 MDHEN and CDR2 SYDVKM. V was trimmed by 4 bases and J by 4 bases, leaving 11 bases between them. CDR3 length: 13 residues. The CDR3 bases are TGTGCCAGCAGTTCGGGGATGCAGTACGAGCAGTACGTC. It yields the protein CASSSGMQYEQYV.

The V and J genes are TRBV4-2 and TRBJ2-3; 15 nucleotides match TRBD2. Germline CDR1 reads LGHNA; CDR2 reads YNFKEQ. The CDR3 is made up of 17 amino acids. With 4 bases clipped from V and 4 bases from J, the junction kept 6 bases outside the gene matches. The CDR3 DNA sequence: TGTGCCAGCAGCCCTGGGACTAGCGGGGGGTTGGCAGATACGCAGTATTTT. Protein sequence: CASSPGTSGGLADTQYF.

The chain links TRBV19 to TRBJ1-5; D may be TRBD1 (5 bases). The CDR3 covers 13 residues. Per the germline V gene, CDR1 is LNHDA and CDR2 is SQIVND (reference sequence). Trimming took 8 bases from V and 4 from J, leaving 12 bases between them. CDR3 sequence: CASRRQINQPQHF. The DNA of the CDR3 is TGTGCCAGTCGCCGACAGATAAATCAGCCCCAGCATTTT.

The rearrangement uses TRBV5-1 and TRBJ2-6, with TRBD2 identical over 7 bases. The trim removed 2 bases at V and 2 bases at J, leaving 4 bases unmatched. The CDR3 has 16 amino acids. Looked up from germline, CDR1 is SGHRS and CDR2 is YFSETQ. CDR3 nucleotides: TGCGCCAGCAGCTTCGAGCGGGGTGCTGGGGCCAACGTCCTGACTTTC. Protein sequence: CASSFERGAGANVLTF.

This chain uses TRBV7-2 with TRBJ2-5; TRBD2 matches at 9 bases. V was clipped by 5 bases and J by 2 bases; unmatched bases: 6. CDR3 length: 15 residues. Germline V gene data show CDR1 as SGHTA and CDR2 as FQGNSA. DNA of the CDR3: TGTGCCAGCAGCAAGGCTAGCGGGGCGCAAGAGACCCAGTACTTC. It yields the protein CASSKASGAQETQYF. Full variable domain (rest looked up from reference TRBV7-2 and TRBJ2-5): GAGVSQSPSNKVTEKGKDVELRCDPISGHTALYWYRQSLGQGLEFLIYFQGNSAPDKSGLPSDRFSAERTGGSVSTLTIQRTQQEDSAVYLCASSKASGAQETQYFGPGTRLLVL.

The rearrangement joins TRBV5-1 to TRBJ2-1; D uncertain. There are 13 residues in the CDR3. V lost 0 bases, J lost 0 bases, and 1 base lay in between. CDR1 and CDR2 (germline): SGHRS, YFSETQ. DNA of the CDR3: TGCGCCAGCAGCTTGGGCTCCTACAATGAGCAGTTCTTC. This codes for CASSLGSYNEQFF.

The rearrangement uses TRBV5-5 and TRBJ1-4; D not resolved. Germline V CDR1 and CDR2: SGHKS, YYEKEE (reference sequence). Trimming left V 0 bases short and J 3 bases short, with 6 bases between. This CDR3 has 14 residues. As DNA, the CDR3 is TGTGCCAGCAGCTTGGACATACCTAATGAAAAACTGTTTTTT. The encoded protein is CASSLDIPNEKLFF.

This CDR3 reads CASSPTSGDTGELFF. The CDR3, as DNA: TGTGCCAGCTCGCCGACTAGCGGGGACACCGGGGAGCTGTTTTTT. The chain employs TRBV18 and TRBJ2-2, with 11 nucleotides matching TRBD2. The CDR3 has 15 residues. V gave up 6 bases and J gave up 3 bases; unmatched junction bases: 3. CDR1 and CDR2 from the germline V gene are KGHSH and LQKENI.

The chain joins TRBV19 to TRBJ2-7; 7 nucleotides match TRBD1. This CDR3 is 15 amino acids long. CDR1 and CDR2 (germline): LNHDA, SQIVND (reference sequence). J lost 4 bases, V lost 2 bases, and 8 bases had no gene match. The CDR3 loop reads CASSIQGVGDYEQYF. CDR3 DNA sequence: TGTGCCAGTAGTATACAGGGGGTAGGGGATTACGAGCAGTACTTC.

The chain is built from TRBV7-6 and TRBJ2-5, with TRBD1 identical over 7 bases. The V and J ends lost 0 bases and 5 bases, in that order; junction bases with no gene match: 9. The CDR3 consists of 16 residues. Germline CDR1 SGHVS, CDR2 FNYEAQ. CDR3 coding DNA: TGTGCCAGCAGCTTAGCGGCGACAGGGTTCGGGGAGACCCAGTACTTC. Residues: CASSLAATGFGETQYF.

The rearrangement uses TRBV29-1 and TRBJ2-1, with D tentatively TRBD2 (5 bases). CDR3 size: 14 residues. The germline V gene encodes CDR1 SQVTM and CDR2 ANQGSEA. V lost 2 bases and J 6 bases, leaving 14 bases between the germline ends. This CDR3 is CSVESAGSGNEQFF. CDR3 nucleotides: TGCAGCGTTGAATCGGCGGGCTCCGGCAATGAGCAGTTCTTC.

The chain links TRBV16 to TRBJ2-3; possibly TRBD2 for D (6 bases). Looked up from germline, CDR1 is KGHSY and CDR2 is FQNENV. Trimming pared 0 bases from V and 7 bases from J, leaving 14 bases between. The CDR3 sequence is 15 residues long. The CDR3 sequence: CASSQSGGTSNTQYF. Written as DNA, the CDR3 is TGTGCCAGCAGCCAATCCGGCGGGACGTCGAATACGCAGTATTTT.

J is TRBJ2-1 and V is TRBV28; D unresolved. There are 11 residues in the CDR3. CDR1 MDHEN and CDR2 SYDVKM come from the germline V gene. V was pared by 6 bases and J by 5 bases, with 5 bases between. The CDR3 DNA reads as TGTGCCAGCAGGCTAAACAATGAGCAGTTCTTC. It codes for CASRLNNEQFF.